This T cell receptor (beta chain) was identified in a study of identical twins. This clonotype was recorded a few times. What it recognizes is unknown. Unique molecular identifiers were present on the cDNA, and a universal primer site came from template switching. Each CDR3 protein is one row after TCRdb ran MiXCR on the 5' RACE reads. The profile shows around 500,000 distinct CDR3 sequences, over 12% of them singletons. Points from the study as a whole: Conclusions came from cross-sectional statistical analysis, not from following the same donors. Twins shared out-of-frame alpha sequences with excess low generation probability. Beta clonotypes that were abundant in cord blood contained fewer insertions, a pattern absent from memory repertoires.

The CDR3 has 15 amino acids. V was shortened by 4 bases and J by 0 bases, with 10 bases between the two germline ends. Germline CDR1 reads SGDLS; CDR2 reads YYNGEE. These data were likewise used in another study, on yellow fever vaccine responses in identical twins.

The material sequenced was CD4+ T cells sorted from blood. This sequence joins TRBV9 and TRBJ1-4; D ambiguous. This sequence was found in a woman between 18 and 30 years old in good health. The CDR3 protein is CASSSSFTTNEKLFF. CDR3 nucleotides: TGTGCCAGCAGCTCTTCATTTACAACTAATGAAAAACTGTTTTTT.